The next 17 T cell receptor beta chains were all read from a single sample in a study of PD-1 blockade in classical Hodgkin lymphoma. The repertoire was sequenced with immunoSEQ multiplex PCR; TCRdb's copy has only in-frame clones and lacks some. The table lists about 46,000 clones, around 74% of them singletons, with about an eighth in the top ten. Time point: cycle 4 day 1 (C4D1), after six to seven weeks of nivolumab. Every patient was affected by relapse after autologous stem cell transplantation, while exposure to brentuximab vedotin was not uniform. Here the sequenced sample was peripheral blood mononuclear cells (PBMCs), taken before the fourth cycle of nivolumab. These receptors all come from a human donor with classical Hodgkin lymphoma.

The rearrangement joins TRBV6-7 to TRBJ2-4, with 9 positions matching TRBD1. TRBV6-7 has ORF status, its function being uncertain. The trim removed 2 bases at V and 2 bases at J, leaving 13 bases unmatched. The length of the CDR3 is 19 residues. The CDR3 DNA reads TGTGCCAGCAGTTACCCAGGCCAGGACAGGGGATTTTCCAAAAACATTCAGTACTTC. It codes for CASSYPGQDRGFSKNIQYF.

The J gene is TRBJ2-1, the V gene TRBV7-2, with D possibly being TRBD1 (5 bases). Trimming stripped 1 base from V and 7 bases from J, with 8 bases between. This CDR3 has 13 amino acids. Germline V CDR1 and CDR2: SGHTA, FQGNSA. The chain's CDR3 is CASSLGQRNEQFF. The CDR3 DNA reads TGTGCCAGCAGCTTAGGACAGCGAAATGAGCAGTTCTTC. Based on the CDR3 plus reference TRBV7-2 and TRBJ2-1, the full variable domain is GAGVSQSPSNKVTEKGKDVELRCDPISGHTALYWYRQSLGQGLEFLIYFQGNSAPDKSGLPSDRFSAERTGGSVSTLTIQRTQQEDSAVYLCASSLGQRNEQFFGPGTRLTVL.

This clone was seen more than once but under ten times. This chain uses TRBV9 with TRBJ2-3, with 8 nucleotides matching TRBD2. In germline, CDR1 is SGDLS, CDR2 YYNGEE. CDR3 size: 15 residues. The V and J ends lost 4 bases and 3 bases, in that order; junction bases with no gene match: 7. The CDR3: CASSNKREPTDTQYF. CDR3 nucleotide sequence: TGTGCCAGCAGCAACAAGCGGGAGCCGACAGATACGCAGTATTTT. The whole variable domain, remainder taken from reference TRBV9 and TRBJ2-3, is DSGVTQTPKHLITATGQRVTLRCSPRSGDLSVYWYQQSLDQGLQFLIQYYNGEERAKGNILERFSAQQFPDLHSELNLSSLELGDSALYFCASSNKREPTDTQYFGPGTRLTVL.

The CDR3 bases are TGCAGCGTTCCCCCACAGGGGCGGCCAAATGAGCAGTTCTTC. The encoded protein is CSVPPQGRPNEQFF. The V call is TRBV29-1, the J call TRBJ2-1, with 7 bases identical to TRBD1. Per the germline V gene, CDR1 is SQVTM and CDR2 is ANQGSEA. This CDR3 is 14 amino acids long. V shed 5 bases, J shed 7 bases, and the junction held 11 bases outside the gene matches.

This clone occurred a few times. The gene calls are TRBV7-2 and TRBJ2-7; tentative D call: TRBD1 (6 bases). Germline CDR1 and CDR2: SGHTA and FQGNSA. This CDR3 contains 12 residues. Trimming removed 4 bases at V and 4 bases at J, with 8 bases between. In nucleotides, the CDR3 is TGTGCCAGCAGCTCCCAGGGGTACGAGCAGTACTTC. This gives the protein CASSSQGYEQYF.

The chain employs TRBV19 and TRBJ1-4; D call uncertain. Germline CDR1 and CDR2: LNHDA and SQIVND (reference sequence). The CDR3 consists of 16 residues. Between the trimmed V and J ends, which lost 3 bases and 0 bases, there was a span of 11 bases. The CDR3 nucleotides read TGTGCCAGTAGTATCGTGGCAGGAGCAACTAATGAAAAACTGTTTTTT. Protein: CASSIVAGATNEKLFF.

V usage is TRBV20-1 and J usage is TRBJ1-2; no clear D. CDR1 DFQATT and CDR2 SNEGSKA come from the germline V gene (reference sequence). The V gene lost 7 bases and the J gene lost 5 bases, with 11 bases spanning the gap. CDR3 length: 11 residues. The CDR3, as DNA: TGCAGTGTCCTAATCGGGTATGGCTACACCTTC. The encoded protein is CSVLIGYGYTF.

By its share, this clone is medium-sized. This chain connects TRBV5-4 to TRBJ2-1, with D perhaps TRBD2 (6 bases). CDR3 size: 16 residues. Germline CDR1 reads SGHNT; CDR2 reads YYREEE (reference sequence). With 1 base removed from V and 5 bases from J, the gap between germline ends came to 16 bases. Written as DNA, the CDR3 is TGTGCCAGCAGCTTGTTAGCGGACTACCTAAACAATGAGCAGTTCTTC. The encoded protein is CASSLLADYLNNEQFF.

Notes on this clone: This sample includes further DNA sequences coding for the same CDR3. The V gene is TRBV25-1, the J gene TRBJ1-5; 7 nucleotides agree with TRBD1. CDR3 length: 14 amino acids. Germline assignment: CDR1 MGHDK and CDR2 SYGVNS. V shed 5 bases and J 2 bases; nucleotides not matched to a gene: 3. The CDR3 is CASSRTGGNQPQHF. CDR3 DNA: TGTGCCAGCAGTCGTACAGGGGGCAATCAGCCCCAGCATTTT. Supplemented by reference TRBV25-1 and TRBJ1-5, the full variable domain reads EADIYQTPRYLVIGTGKKITLECSQTMGHDKMYWYQQDPGMELHLIHYSYGVNSTEKGDLSSESTVSRIRTEHFPLTLESARPSHTSQYLCASSRTGGNQPQHFGDGTRLSIL.

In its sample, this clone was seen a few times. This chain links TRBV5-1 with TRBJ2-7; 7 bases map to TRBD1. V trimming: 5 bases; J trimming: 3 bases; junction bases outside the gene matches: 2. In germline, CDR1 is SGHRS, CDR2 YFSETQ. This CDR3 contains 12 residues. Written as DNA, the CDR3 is TGCGCCAGCAGAGGGGGCAACTACGAGCAGTACTTC. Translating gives CASRGGNYEQYF.

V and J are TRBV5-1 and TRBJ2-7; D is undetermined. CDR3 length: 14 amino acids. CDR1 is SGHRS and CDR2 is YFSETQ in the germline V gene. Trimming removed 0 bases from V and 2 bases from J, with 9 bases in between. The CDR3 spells CASSLDQAAYEQYF. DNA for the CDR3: TGCGCCAGCAGCTTGGATCAGGCCGCCTACGAGCAGTACTTC.

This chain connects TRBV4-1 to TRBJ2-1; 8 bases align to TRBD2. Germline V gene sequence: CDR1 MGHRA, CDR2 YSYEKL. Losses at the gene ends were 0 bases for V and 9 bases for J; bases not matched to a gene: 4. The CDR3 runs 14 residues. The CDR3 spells CASSQEYAGGEQFF. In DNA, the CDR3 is TGCGCCAGCAGCCAAGAATATGCGGGGGGTGAGCAGTTCTTC.

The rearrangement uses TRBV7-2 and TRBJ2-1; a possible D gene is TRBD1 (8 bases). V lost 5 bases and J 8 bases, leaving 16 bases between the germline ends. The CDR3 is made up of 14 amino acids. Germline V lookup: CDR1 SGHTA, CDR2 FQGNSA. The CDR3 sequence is CASSPQGGQDEQFF. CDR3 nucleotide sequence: TGTGCCAGCAGCCCACAGGGGGGGCAGGATGAGCAGTTCTTC.

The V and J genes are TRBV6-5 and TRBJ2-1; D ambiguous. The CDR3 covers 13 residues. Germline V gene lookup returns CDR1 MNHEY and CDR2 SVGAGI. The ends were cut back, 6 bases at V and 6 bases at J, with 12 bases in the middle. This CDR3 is CASSPLKGNEQFF. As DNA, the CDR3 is TGTGCCAGCAGCCCTCTAAAAGGCAATGAGCAGTTCTTC.

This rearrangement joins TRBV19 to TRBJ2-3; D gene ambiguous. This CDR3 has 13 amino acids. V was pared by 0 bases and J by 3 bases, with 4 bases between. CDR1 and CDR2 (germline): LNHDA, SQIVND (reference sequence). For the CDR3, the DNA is TGTGCCAGTAGTATAGACAGGACAGATACGCAGTATTTT. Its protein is CASSIDRTDTQYF.

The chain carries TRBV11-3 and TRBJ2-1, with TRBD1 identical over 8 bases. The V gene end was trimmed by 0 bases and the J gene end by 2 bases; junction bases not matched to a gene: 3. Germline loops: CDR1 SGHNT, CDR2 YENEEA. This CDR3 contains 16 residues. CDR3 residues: CASSLDGTGAYNEQFF. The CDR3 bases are TGTGCCAGCAGCTTAGATGGGACAGGAGCCTACAATGAGCAGTTCTTC. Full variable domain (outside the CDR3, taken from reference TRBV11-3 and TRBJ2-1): EAGVVQSPRYKIIEKKQPVAFWCNPISGHNTLYWYLQNLGQGPELLIRYENEEAVDDSQLPKDRFSAERLKGVDSTLKIQPAELGDSAVYLCASSLDGTGAYNEQFFGPGTRLTVL.

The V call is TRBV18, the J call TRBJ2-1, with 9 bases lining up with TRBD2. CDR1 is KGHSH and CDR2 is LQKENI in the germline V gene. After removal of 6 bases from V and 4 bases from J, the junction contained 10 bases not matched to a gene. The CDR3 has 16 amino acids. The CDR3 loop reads CASSLFTSGSYNEQFF. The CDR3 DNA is TGTGCCAGCTCCCTTTTTACTAGCGGGTCATACAATGAGCAGTTCTTC.